These 20 T cell receptor beta chains were sequenced from one sample in a study of blood T cell repertoires in COVID-19. Clones were read by immunoSEQ multiplex PCR, and TCRdb kept only the in-frame ones, dropping some. The sample records 150,000 to 200,000 clones, around 89% being singletons. Sample: PBMCs or T cells enriched from blood (not recorded which). The receptors derive from a woman between 50 and 59 years old who had recovered from COVID-19.

This chain uses TRBV19 with TRBJ2-7, with 9 bases lining up with TRBD1. The length of the CDR3 is 15 residues. V lost 3 bases and J lost 3; bases outside the gene matches: 6. Germline CDR1 is LNHDA and CDR2 is SQIVND (reference sequence). CDR3 protein: CASSIRTGDSYEQYF. The CDR3 nucleotides are TGTGCCAGTAGTATCAGGACAGGGGATAGCTACGAGCAGTACTTC.

The chain joins TRBV6-4 to TRBJ2-3; TRBD2 is a possible D gene (7 bases). The germline V gene has CDR1 MRHNA and CDR2 SNTAGT. V lost 3 bases, J lost 4 bases, and 17 bases lay in between. CDR3 length equals 16 residues. The CDR3: CASSERAGAISDTQYF. The CDR3 DNA reads as TGTGCCAGCAGTGAAAGGGCGGGGGCTATCTCAGATACGCAGTATTTT.

The V and J genes are TRBV24-1 and TRBJ2-5; 7 bases match TRBD2. CDR3 length: 15 amino acids. CDR1 is KGHDR and CDR2 is SFDVKD in the germline V gene. Unmatched junction bases numbered 5, after V lost 3 bases and J lost 2 bases. The CDR3 loop reads CATSDRASGQETQYF. In DNA form, the CDR3 reads TGTGCCACCAGTGATCGAGCTAGCGGTCAAGAGACCCAGTACTTC.

This chain links TRBV7-2 with TRBJ2-7, with TRBD2 as a possible D gene (6 bases). Germline CDR1 reads SGHTA; CDR2 reads FQGNSA. The V end was cut by 5 bases, the J end by 0 bases, with 14 bases between. The CDR3 has 15 amino acids. Here the CDR3 reads CASSTWTTSSYEQYF. The DNA for the CDR3 is TGTGCCAGCAGCACCTGGACTACCAGCTCCTACGAGCAGTACTTC. The full variable domain, rest sourced from reference TRBV7-2 and TRBJ2-7, is GAGVSQSPSNKVTEKGKDVELRCDPISGHTALYWYRQSLGQGLEFLIYFQGNSAPDKSGLPSDRFSAERTGGSVSTLTIQRTQQEDSAVYLCASSTWTTSSYEQYFGPGTRLTVT.

The V gene is TRBV7-3, the J gene TRBJ2-2; no reliable D call. V was cut by 5 bases and J by 4 bases, with 8 bases left in between. Germline CDR1 and CDR2: SGHTA and FQGTGA. This CDR3 has 13 amino acids. The CDR3 sequence: CASSQDFTGELFF. For the CDR3, the DNA is TGTGCCAGCAGCCAAGACTTCACCGGGGAGCTGTTTTTT.

The V call is TRBV7-9, the J call TRBJ1-2; 8 bases are a match to TRBD1. The CDR3 runs to 14 residues. Germline lookup yields CDR1 SEHNR and CDR2 FQNEAQ (reference sequence). V shed 3 bases and J 8 bases; nucleotides not matched to a gene: 8. DNA of the CDR3: TGTGCCAGCAGCTTGGACAGGGTCCGGGGGGGCTACACCTTC. Translation: CASSLDRVRGGYTF.

The gene calls are TRBV4-3 and TRBJ2-3; D not resolved. The CDR3 has 16 residues. Trimming stripped 0 bases from V and 2 bases from J, with 12 bases between. The germline CDR1 and CDR2 sequences are LGHNA and YSLEER. The CDR3 loop is CASSQDKGGLTDTQYF. DNA of the CDR3: TGCGCCAGCAGCCAAGATAAAGGCGGTCTCACAGATACGCAGTATTTT.

The chain has TRBV29-1 and TRBJ1-2, with D tentatively TRBD1 (6 bases). Trimming took off 7 bases at V and 4 bases at J, with 16 bases between the two ends. This CDR3 spans 13 amino acids. Germline assignment: CDR1 SQVTM and CDR2 ANQGSEA. Here the CDR3 DNA reads TGCAGCGCCTATTCCCGGGACACCTATGGCTACACCTTC. This sequence encodes CSAYSRDTYGYTF.

V and J are TRBV19 and TRBJ1-1; possibly TRBD1 for D (6 bases). Germline values: CDR1 LNHDA, CDR2 SQIVND (reference sequence). Trimming left V 10 bases short and J 2 bases short, with 14 bases between. The CDR3 loop spans 13 amino acids. Here the CDR3 reads CATRDRRNTEAFF. The CDR3 DNA reads TGTGCCACCCGTGACAGGCGAAACACTGAAGCTTTCTTT.

A few counts support this clone. This sequence joins TRBV6-1 and TRBJ1-2; D gene unclear. In germline, CDR1 is MNHNS, CDR2 SASEGT. V was clipped by 5 bases and J by 1 base, with 5 bases between them. The CDR3 spans 12 residues. The CDR3 region has the DNA TGTGCCAGCAGTTCCAATAACTATGGCTACACCTTC. It yields the protein CASSSNNYGYTF.

V usage is TRBV10-1 and J usage is TRBJ1-2; possibly TRBD1 for D (6 bases). The V gene's germline CDR1 is WNHNN and CDR2 SYGVQD (reference sequence). The CDR3 length is 16 residues. V lost 0 bases and J lost 3, with 14 bases in between. CDR3 region: CASSESKRGLDYGYTF. The DNA for the CDR3 is TGCGCCAGCAGTGAGTCGAAGCGGGGGCTGGACTATGGCTACACCTTC.

This clone was counted a few times. J is TRBJ1-1 and V is TRBV7-9, with D perhaps TRBD1 (5 bases). CDR1 and CDR2 from the germline V gene are SEHNR and FQNEAQ (reference sequence). CDR3 length: 12 residues. Trimming stripped 4 bases from V and 8 bases from J, with 11 bases between. Here the CDR3 reads CASSSGGVEAFF. Here the CDR3 DNA reads TGTGCCAGCAGCTCCGGGGGGGTGGAAGCTTTCTTT.

The V gene is TRBV5-1, the J gene TRBJ1-2; 8 nucleotides match TRBD1. The trim removed 4 bases at V and 7 bases at J, leaving 9 bases unmatched. This CDR3 has 14 residues. The germline V gene encodes CDR1 SGHRS and CDR2 YFSETQ. The CDR3: CASSAGQGTTGYTF. In DNA form, the CDR3 reads TGCGCCAGCAGCGCCGGACAGGGTACTACTGGCTACACCTTC.

As to this clone: Other nucleotide sequences from this sample produce the same CDR3. The V and J genes are TRBV11-2 and TRBJ2-2; D remains ambiguous. The length of the CDR3 is 13 residues. Trimming pared 3 bases from V and 2 bases from J, leaving 4 bases between. Germline V lookup: CDR1 SGHAT, CDR2 FQNNGV. The CDR3 DNA is TGTGCCAGCAGCTTCTCTAACACCGGGGAGCTGTTTTTT. Protein product: CASSFSNTGELFF.

The chain carries TRBV28 and TRBJ2-1, with TRBD2 identical over 8 bases. V shed 6 bases, J shed 1 base, and the junction held 5 bases outside the gene matches. This CDR3 comprises 15 residues. Looked up from germline, CDR1 is MDHEN and CDR2 is SYDVKM. The CDR3 nucleotides read TGTGCCAGCAGGTCCGGGGGGGCTTCCTACAATGAGCAGTTCTTC. Translating it yields CASRSGGASYNEQFF.

The V gene is TRBV6-5, the J gene TRBJ1-3; 7 bases map to TRBD1. Trimming cost V 11 bases and J 1 base; bases outside gene matches: 8. This CDR3 contains 14 residues. Germline lookup yields CDR1 MNHEY and CDR2 SVGAGI. The CDR3 is CAGLGQQSGNTIYF. The CDR3 coding sequence is TGTGCCGGCCTGGGACAGCAGTCTGGAAACACCATATATTTT.

The chain joins TRBV6-4 to TRBJ2-7; weak D call: TRBD1 (6 bases). V lost 4 bases and J lost 2, with 12 bases in between. The CDR3 totals 14 residues. Germline loops: CDR1 MRHNA, CDR2 SNTAGT. The CDR3 nucleotides read TGTGCCAGCAGTGTAGGGGCAGGGGCCTACGAGCAGTACTTC. Translated: CASSVGAGAYEQYF.

Of note for this clone: The sample contains more than one DNA sequence encoding this CDR3. This rearrangement joins TRBV29-1 to TRBJ1-2; the D is unclear. The CDR3 loop spans 13 amino acids. Germline V gene sequence: CDR1 SQVTM, CDR2 ANQGSEA. V lost 3 bases and J lost 2, with 10 bases in between. The CDR3 DNA is TGCAGCGTTGAGGAGGGAACCAACTATGGCTACACCTTC. Its protein is CSVEEGTNYGYTF.

The chain employs TRBV19 and TRBJ1-5; D is ambiguous. This CDR3 comprises 15 residues. Germline lookup yields CDR1 LNHDA and CDR2 SQIVND (reference sequence). With 3 bases removed from V and 0 bases from J, the gap between germline ends came to 9 bases. The CDR3 sequence is CASSIDGYSNQPQHF. The DNA of the CDR3 is TGTGCCAGTAGTATCGACGGGTATAGCAATCAGCCCCAGCATTTT.

The chain employs TRBV28 and TRBJ2-2; a weak D match, TRBD2 (5 bases). This CDR3 contains 16 residues. V lost 7 bases to trimming and J lost 6 bases, with 21 bases between them. Germline V lookup: CDR1 MDHEN, CDR2 SYDVKM. The CDR3 sequence: CASTPTRGREAGELFF. CDR3 in DNA: TGTGCCAGCACCCCCACTCGCGGTCGGGAAGCCGGGGAGCTGTTTTTT.